Sequencing of this TCR beta chain was carried out in a study of identical twins. Template switching introduced a universal primer site, and the cDNA bore unique molecular identifiers. Via MiXCR, TCRdb re-called the 5' RACE reads, giving one row per CDR3 protein. The sample lists 130,000 to 150,000 distinct CDR3 sequences; approximately 4% were seen once. Study results and caveats: Compared with unrelated sharing, twin-shared out-of-frame alpha sequences had more low-probability sequences. The authors drew conclusions from cross-sectional statistical analysis rather than following the same donors.

At least ten counts were recorded for this clonotype. The antigen remains unidentified. The germline gives CDR1 SEHNR, CDR2 FQNEAQ (reference sequence). The CDR3 contains 15 residues. J gave up 0 bases and V 6 bases, and 4 bases lay outside the gene matches. This receptor was obtained from a man aged 18-30 years in good health. V and J are TRBV7-9 and TRBJ1-3; 8 bases are shared with TRBD1. Material for sequencing was memory T cells sorted from blood. The CDR3 sequence: CASSYDRGSGNTIYF. Here the CDR3 DNA reads TGTGCCAGCAGTTACGACAGGGGCTCTGGAAACACCATATATTTT.